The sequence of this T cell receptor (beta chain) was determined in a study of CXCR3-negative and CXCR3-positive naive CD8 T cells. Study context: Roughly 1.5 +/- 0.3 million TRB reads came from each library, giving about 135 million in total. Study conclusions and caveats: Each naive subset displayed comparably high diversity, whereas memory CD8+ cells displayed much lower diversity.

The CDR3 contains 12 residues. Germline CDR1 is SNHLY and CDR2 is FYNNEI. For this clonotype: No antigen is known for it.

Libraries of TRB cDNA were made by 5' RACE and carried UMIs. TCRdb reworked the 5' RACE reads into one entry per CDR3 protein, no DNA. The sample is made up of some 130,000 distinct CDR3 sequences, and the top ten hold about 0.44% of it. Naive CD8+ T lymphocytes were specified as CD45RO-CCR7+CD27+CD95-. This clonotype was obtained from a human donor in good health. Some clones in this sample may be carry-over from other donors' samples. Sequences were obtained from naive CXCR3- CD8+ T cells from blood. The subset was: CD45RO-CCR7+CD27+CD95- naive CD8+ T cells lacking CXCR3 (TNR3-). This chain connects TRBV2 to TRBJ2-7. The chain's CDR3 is CASRLLLNEQYF. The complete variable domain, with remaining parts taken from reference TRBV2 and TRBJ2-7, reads EPEVTQTPSHQVTQMGQEVILRCVPISNHLYFYWYRQILGQKVEFLVSFYNNEISEKSEIFDDQFSVERPDGSNFTLKIRSTKLEDSAMYFCASRLLLNEQYFGPGTRLTVT.